This T cell receptor (beta chain) was retrieved from a study of human T cells and chemical hapten exposure. Germline V gene data show CDR1 as MGHRA and CDR2 as YSYEKL. This CDR3 contains 16 residues. With 0 bases clipped from V and 4 bases from J, the junction kept 8 bases outside the gene matches. This clonotype has more than one count but fewer than ten. TCRdb recomputed calls from the RACE reads with MiXCR, one row per CDR3 protein. The sample carries 65,000 to 85,000 distinct CDR3 sequences, 10% to 15% recorded once. The time point is: patch test 1, 2 weeks after DPC sensitization. Described treatment: therapeutic diphenylcyclopropenone sensitization with weekly scalp DPC.

The V gene is TRBV4-1, the J gene TRBJ2-5; 7 positions agree with TRBD1. Specimen: whole blood, collected in connection with sensitization to the hapten diphenylcyclopropenone (DPC). The clonotype comes from a woman between 55 and 75 years old with alopecia areata. Some clones in this sample may be carry-over from other donors' samples. The CDR3, as DNA: TGCGCCAGCAGCCAAGATGATCGACAGGGAGCAGAGACCCAGTACTTC. Amino acid sequence: CASSQDDRQGAETQYF.